A single count supports the clone carrying this T cell receptor beta chain. Antigen unknown. These data come from a study of identifying expanded T cells in peripheral blood. Findings of the study overall: Across healthy donors, higher total template counts meant significantly greater approximately 2-week count variance.

Clones were read by immunoSEQ multiplex PCR, and TCRdb kept only the in-frame ones, dropping some. The table records around 70,000 clones, roughly 88% of them present only once. CDR1 LNHDA and CDR2 SQIVND come from the germline V gene (reference sequence). This CDR3 contains 14 residues. With 4 bases removed from V and 4 bases from J, the gap between germline ends came to 13 bases. The V gene is TRBV19, the J gene TRBJ2-5; D may be TRBD1 (6 bases). Sequences were obtained from blood. This receptor was taken from a person between 18 and 69 years old in good health. The CDR3 loop reads CASSTPGALETQYF. In DNA form, the CDR3 reads TGTGCCAGTAGTACCCCAGGGGCGTTAGAGACCCAGTACTTC.